Listed below are T cell receptor beta chains from one sample, sequenced in a study of blood T cell repertoires in COVID-19. Here immunoSEQ multiplex PCR was the method, and the copy in TCRdb shows in-frame clones only, minus some. The table shows about 150,000 clones, with approximately 90% occurring only once. Sequenced: peripheral blood. These receptors were taken from a man aged 18 to 29 with COVID-19, enrolled during active disease. The CDR3 runs from the conserved cysteine through the conserved F or W. The D gene is left open where the match is weak. A row's size may be missing; if present it is once, few, many or a size class.

>-|TRBV27|TRBJ2-1|TRBD2
CASSKPASGRADEQFF
TGTGCCAGCAGTAAGCCCGCTAGCGGGAGGGCCGATGAGCAGTTCTTC
>-|TRBV21-1|TRBJ2-1|-
CASSKAPELPDPSDEQFF
TGTGCCAGCAGCAAAGCGCCGGAGCTCCCAGACCCTTCGGATGAGCAGTTCTTC
>-|TRBV7-9|TRBJ2-5|-
CASSLGGSHRKGETQYF
TGTGCCAGCAGCTTAGGAGGCAGCCACAGGAAGGGAGAGACCCAGTACTTC
>-|TRBV2|TRBJ2-4|TRBD2
CASSLRRLAGPLAKNIQYF
TGTGCCAGCAGTCTGAGGCGACTAGCGGGACCCCTAGCCAAAAACATTCAGTACTTC
>few|TRBV2|TRBJ2-1|-
CASTASSYNEQFF
TGTGCCAGCACCGCGAGCTCCTACAATGAGCAGTTCTTC
>-|TRBV7-9|TRBJ2-7|-
CASSLAGDSYEQYF
TGTGCCAGCAGCTTAGCAGGGGATTCCTACGAGCAGTACTTC
>once|TRBV6-5|TRBJ2-7|-
CASSYFTGSSYEQYF
TGTGCCAGCAGTTACTTTACAGGGAGCTCCTACGAGCAGTACTTC
>-|TRBV27|TRBJ2-1|TRBD1
CASSRQGGDEQFF
TGTGCCAGCAGTCGACAGGGTGGGGATGAGCAGTTCTTC
>-|TRBV6-5|TRBJ2-1|TRBD2
CASSLSSGMGNEQFF
TGTGCCAGCAGTTTATCTAGCGGGATGGGTAATGAGCAGTTCTTC
>-|TRBV11-3|TRBJ2-1|TRBD2
CASSLADSGRHEQFF
TGTGCCAGCAGCTTAGCTGATAGCGGGAGACATGAGCAGTTCTTC
>-|TRBV7-9|TRBJ1-1|-
CASSSPRTEETEAFF
TGTGCCAGCAGCTCGCCCCGGACGGAGGAGACTGAAGCTTTCTTT
>-|TRBV16|TRBJ1-6|TRBD1
CASSPPDRESYNSPLHF
TGTGCCAGCAGCCCGCCGGACAGGGAGTCCTATAATTCACCCCTCCACTTT
>once|TRBV3-1/TRBV3-2|TRBJ1-5|-
CASSLSNQPQHF
TGTGCCAGCAGCCTTTCGAATCAGCCCCAGCATTTT
>-|TRBV11-1|TRBJ1-1|-
CASSTDRLEAFF
TGTGCCAGCAGCACTGACAGACTTGAAGCTTTCTTT
>-|TRBV20-1|TRBJ2-1|TRBD1
CSASDWTGGAGGVDNEQFF
TGCAGTGCTAGTGATTGGACAGGGGGCGCTGGGGGGGTGGACAATGAGCAGTTCTTC
>-|TRBV30|TRBJ1-1|-
CAWSAGGTLYPMNTEAFF
TGTGCCTGGAGTGCGGGAGGGACACTCTACCCCATGAACACTGAAGCTTTCTTT
>-|TRBV7-9|TRBJ1-6|-
CASSLTRALHF
TGTGCCAGCAGCTTAACCCGGGCCCTCCACTTT
>-|TRBV5-6|TRBJ1-4|-
CASSLAGGEKLFF
TGTGCCAGCAGCTTGGCCGGGGGAGAAAAACTGTTTTTT
>-|TRBV5-4|TRBJ1-4|-
CASSQQGVFGKLLF
TGTGCCAGCAGCCAACAGGGAGTTTTTGGAAAACTGCTTTTT
>few|TRBV2|TRBJ1-6|-
CASRQQTGIYNSPLHF
TGTGCCAGCAGACAGCAAACGGGGATCTATAATTCACCCCTCCACTTT
>-|TRBV11-2|TRBJ2-2|-
CASSLTFQGQSGELFF
TGTGCCAGCAGCTTAACTTTCCAGGGGCAGAGCGGGGAGCTGTTTTTT
>-|TRBV30|TRBJ1-1|-
CACYEGNTEAFF
TGTGCCTGCTATGAGGGGAACACTGAAGCTTTCTTT
>-|TRBV7-9|TRBJ2-4|TRBD2
CASRDGLAGKNIQYF
TGTGCCAGCAGGGATGGACTAGCGGGGAAAAACATTCAGTACTTC
>-|TRBV28|TRBJ2-5|-
CASSFGVRETQYF
TGTGCCAGCAGTTTCGGAGTTCGGGAGACCCAGTACTTC
>-|TRBV28|TRBJ2-1|TRBD1
CASSFPGQGRNEQFF
TGTGCCAGCAGTTTTCCGGGACAGGGAAGAAATGAGCAGTTCTTC
>-|TRBV13|TRBJ2-5|TRBD1
CASSSDRRETQYF
TGTGCCAGCAGCTCGGACAGGCGAGAGACCCAGTACTTC
>-|TRBV3-1/TRBV3-2|TRBJ1-5|-
CASSSGVGQPQHF
TGTGCCAGCAGCTCCGGGGTGGGGCAGCCCCAGCATTTT
>-|TRBV30|TRBJ2-1|TRBD1
CAWTPQGLANEQFF
TGTGCCTGGACCCCACAGGGGCTAGCCAATGAGCAGTTCTTC
>-|TRBV28|TRBJ1-6|TRBD1
CASSSPGQGRNSPLHF
TGTGCCAGCAGTTCCCCTGGACAGGGTAGGAATTCACCCCTCCACTTT
>-|TRBV7-6|TRBJ2-3|TRBD2
CASSLESGRAADTQYF
TGTGCCAGCAGCTTAGAAAGCGGGAGGGCCGCAGATACGCAGTATTTT
>-|TRBV6-5|TRBJ1-6|TRBD1
CASSYRGTEGGSPLHF
TGTGCCAGCAGTTACCGGGGGACAGAGGGCGGATCACCCCTCCACTTT
>-|TRBV9|TRBJ2-4|TRBD2
CASSALAGRDIQYF
TGTGCCAGCAGCGCTCTAGCGGGTCGGGACATTCAGTACTTC
>once|TRBV29-1|TRBJ1-1|-
CSVTMNTEAFF
TGCAGCGTCACTATGAACACTGAAGCTTTCTTT
>-|TRBV23-1|TRBJ2-5|TRBD2
CASRGGASGRCWETQYF
TGCGCCAGCAGGGGGGGGGCTAGCGGGAGGTGTTGGGAGACCCAGTACTTC
>-|TRBV19|TRBJ1-1|-
CASSPWTLGDTEAFF
TGTGCCAGTAGTCCATGGACTCTCGGGGACACTGAAGCTTTCTTT
>-|TRBV4-1|TRBJ1-5|-
CASSTGTSNQPQHF
TGCGCCAGCAGCACAGGGACCAGCAATCAGCCCCAGCATTTT
>-|TRBV15|TRBJ2-2|TRBD2
CATSRVLWTRAAGELFF
TGTGCCACCAGCAGAGTGCTTTGGACTAGAGCCGCCGGGGAGCTGTTTTTT